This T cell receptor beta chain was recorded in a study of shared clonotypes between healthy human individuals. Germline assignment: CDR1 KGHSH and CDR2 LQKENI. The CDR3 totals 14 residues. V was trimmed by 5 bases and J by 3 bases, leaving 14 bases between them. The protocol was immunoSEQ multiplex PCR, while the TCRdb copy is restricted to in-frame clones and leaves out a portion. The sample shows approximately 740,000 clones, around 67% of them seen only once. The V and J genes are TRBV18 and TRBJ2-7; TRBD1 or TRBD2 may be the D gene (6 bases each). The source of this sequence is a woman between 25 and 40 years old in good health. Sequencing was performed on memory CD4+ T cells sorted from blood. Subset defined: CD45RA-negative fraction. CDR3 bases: TGTGCCAGCTCAGCAGAGGGGGGCATCTACGAGCAGTACTTC. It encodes CASSAEGGIYEQYF. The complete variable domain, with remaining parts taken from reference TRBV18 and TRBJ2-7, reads NAGVMQNPRHLVRRRGQEARLRCSPMKGHSHVYWYRQLPEEGLKFMVYLQKENIIDESGMPKERFSAEFPKEGPSILRIQQVVRGDSAAYFCASSAEGGIYEQYFGPGTRLTVT.